Included here is one T cell receptor beta chain sequence, with context. The record originates from a study of blood T cell repertoires in COVID-19. Turning to the study itself: Whether acute or convalescent, the COVID-19 samples came from the United States, Italy and Spain.

Profiled with immunoSEQ multiplex PCR; TCRdb holds only in-frame clones, not every one. The sample yields about 280,000 clones, around 88% seen once. Sequenced material: PBMCs or T cells enriched from blood (not recorded which). This TCR derives from a woman aged 35 to 49 who had recovered from COVID-19.

The CDR3 spells CASSFPVGGEQFF. CDR3 coding DNA: TGTGCCAGCAGTTTCCCGGTGGGGGGTGAGCAGTTCTTC. The rearrangement uses TRBV27 and TRBJ2-1, with a possible D match to TRBD2 (6 bases). The CDR3 contains 13 residues. V lost 3 bases to trimming and J lost 9 bases, with 12 bases between them. Germline V gives CDR1 MNHEY, CDR2 SMNVEV (reference sequence).